This TCR beta chain was observed in a study of metastatic and nonmetastatic thyroid tumors. Only a few counts were recorded for this clone. TCRdb reanalyzed the PCR reads with MiXCR. The table lists fewer than 35,000 clones, about a fifth of them singletons. The CDR3 is made up of 12 amino acids. CDR1 and CDR2 from the germline V gene are DFQATT and SNEGSKA (reference sequence). V dropped 6 bases and J dropped 0 bases, with 8 bases sitting between them. Before thyroid surgery, none of the patients had received any treatment. The chain has TRBV20-1 and TRBJ1-2; D is ambiguous. The sample consisted of tumor tissue. This receptor was identified in a male donor with papillary thyroid cancer or a benign thyroid nodule (not recorded which). Some clones in this sample may be carry-over from other donors' samples. CDR3 loop: CSAGPTNYGYTF. CDR3 DNA: TGCAGTGCCGGACCCACTAACTATGGCTACACCTTC.